Listed below are T cell receptor beta chains from one sample, sequenced in a study of blood T cell repertoires in COVID-19. Clones were read by immunoSEQ multiplex PCR, and TCRdb kept only the in-frame ones, dropping some. This table has about 150,000 clones, approximately 78% appearing once. The sequencing input was PBMCs or T cells enriched from blood (not recorded which). These receptors were taken from a woman aged 50 to 60 who had recovered from COVID-19. CDR3s include the opening cysteine and the closing phenylalanine or tryptophan. The D gene is left open where the match is weak. Clone size is not always given. Where it is, it says once, few, many or a class for expanded clones.

CDR3: CASTPPGRAGNTIYF
DNA: TGTGCCAGCACCCCACCGGGCAGGGCAGGAAACACCATATATTTT
V: TRBV3-1/TRBV3-2
D: -
J: TRBJ1-3
size: -

CDR3: CATSRDRDTGELFF
DNA: TGTGCCACCAGCAGAGACAGGGATACCGGGGAGCTGTTTTTT
V: TRBV15
D: -
J: TRBJ2-2
size: -

CDR3: CASSLSETLNYNEQFF
DNA: TGTGCCAGCAGTTTATCGGAGACCCTTAACTACAATGAGCAGTTCTTC
V: TRBV27
D: -
J: TRBJ2-1
size: once

CDR3: CASSVHWASNQPQHF
DNA: TGTGCCAGCAGCGTACATTGGGCTAGCAATCAGCCCCAGCATTTT
V: TRBV2
D: -
J: TRBJ1-5
size: -

CDR3: CASSHGLAGGYTDTQYF
DNA: TGTGCCAGCAGCCACGGACTAGCGGGGGGGTACACAGATACGCAGTATTTT
V: TRBV3-1/TRBV3-2
D: TRBD2
J: TRBJ2-3
size: -

CDR3: CASSHPDRATGELFF
DNA: TGTGCCAGCAGTCATCCCGACAGGGCCACCGGGGAGCTGTTTTTT
V: TRBV6-5
D: TRBD1
J: TRBJ2-2
size: -

CDR3: CATSDLPGGRAQYF
DNA: TGTGCCACCAGTGATTTGCCCGGGGGTAGGGCCCAGTACTTC
V: TRBV24-1
D: -
J: TRBJ2-5
size: once

CDR3: CASSPSGEPGYTF
DNA: TGTGCCAGCAGCCCCTCTGGGGAGCCGGGCTACACCTTC
V: TRBV5-5
D: -
J: TRBJ1-2
size: -

CDR3: CASSHHGQGAFSPLHF
DNA: TGTGCCAGCAGCCACCACGGACAGGGGGCGTTTTCACCCCTCCACTTT
V: TRBV3-1/TRBV3-2
D: TRBD1
J: TRBJ1-6
size: -

CDR3: CASRSPFDRGMQPQHF
DNA: TGTGCCAGCAGAAGTCCTTTTGACAGGGGCATGCAGCCCCAGCATTTT
V: TRBV2
D: TRBD1
J: TRBJ1-5
size: -

CDR3: CASSLLGTVNSPLHF
DNA: TGTGCCAGCAGCCTATTGGGGACAGTCAATTCACCCCTCCACTTT
V: TRBV3-1/TRBV3-2
D: TRBD1
J: TRBJ1-6
size: -

CDR3: CASSLAATGDYGYTF
DNA: TGTGCCAGCAGCTTGGCCGCTACAGGGGACTATGGCTACACCTTC
V: TRBV5-4
D: TRBD1
J: TRBJ1-2
size: -

CDR3: CASSEVSGADEQYF
DNA: TGCGCCAGCAGCGAGGTATCGGGAGCTGATGAGCAGTACTTC
V: TRBV5-1
D: -
J: TRBJ2-7
size: -

CDR3: CSASWSGGTGELFF
DNA: TGCAGTGCTAGTTGGTCGGGTGGGACCGGGGAGCTGTTTTTT
V: TRBV20-1
D: -
J: TRBJ2-2
size: few

CDR3: CASMAVYNEQFF
DNA: TGTGCCAGTATGGCGGTCTACAATGAGCAGTTCTTC
V: TRBV6-5
D: -
J: TRBJ2-1
size: few

CDR3: CASSLHTGPGNTIYF
DNA: TGTGCCAGCAGTTTGCATACAGGGCCCGGAAACACCATATATTTT
V: TRBV28
D: -
J: TRBJ1-3
size: -

CDR3: CASRDRDSRKVGYTF
DNA: TGCGCCAGCAGGGATCGGGACAGTCGAAAGGTTGGCTACACCTTC
V: TRBV10-1
D: TRBD1
J: TRBJ1-2
size: -

CDR3: CASSLGGTGGTDTQYF
DNA: TGTGCCAGCAGCTTAGGAGGGACAGGGGGGACAGATACGCAGTATTTT
V: TRBV7-2
D: TRBD1
J: TRBJ2-3
size: -